The sequence of this T cell receptor beta chain was determined in a study of blood T cell repertoires in COVID-19. Study context: Collection of acute and convalescent COVID-19 samples took place in the United States, Italy and Spain.

Study processing details: Counts of nucleated cells, estimated from reference gene primer amplification, were obtained. Assay used: immunoSEQ multiplex PCR; TCRdb lists only in-frame clones, some missing. Clone size and V and J calls were adopted from that table, with D and trimming inferred from the DNA. Of around 100,000 clones in the sample, over 80% were seen once. CDR1 MNHEY and CDR2 SMNVEV come from the germline V gene (reference sequence). Germline trimming cut 0 bases from V and 6 bases from J; bases unmatched to any gene: 11. CDR3 length equals 16 residues. The sequence was obtained from a human donor with active COVID-19. The donor label of this sample is uncertain. The sequenced sample was peripheral blood. The chain combines TRBV27 with TRBJ2-7; 7 bases match TRBD1. CDR3 sequence: CASSLSLGTATREQYF. CDR3 in DNA: TGTGCCAGCAGTTTATCGCTTGGGACAGCTACGCGCGAGCAGTACTTC.